The clone carrying this T cell receptor beta chain showed up just a few times. CDR3 length: 17 amino acids. Germline V gives CDR1 SGHVS, CDR2 FQNEAQ. Trimming cost V 2 bases and J 3 bases; bases outside gene matches: 8. Unique molecular identifiers were incorporated when the TCRbeta library was constructed. Using its own MiXCR run on the PCR reads, TCRdb lists one record per CDR3 protein. The sample has 200,000 to 250,000 distinct CDR3 sequences, 9.7% seen once. The source of the sample is a study of T-cell reconstitution after alpha-beta-depleted transplantation in children. This material consisted of PBMCs from the stem cell graft donor, taken from the stem cell graft. The receptor was derived from a human donor who donated a stem cell graft to a child with SCID. The chain has TRBV7-8 and TRBJ2-3; 10 positions match TRBD2. Here the CDR3 DNA reads TGTGCCAGCAGCTTAAGCCTAGCGGGGGCCGTGACAGATACGCAGTATTTT. Translated: CASSLSLAGAVTDTQYF.